Following are 32 T cell receptor beta chains from one sample sequenced in a study of human T cells and chemical hapten exposure. The sample's time point: pre-sensitization, week 0. Treatment indicated: therapeutic diphenylcyclopropenone sensitization with weekly scalp DPC. TCRdb redid the calling of the RACE reads with MiXCR, one entry per CDR3 protein. Among about 87,000 distinct CDR3 sequences listed, around 9.6% were seen once. The material sequenced was whole blood, taken in connection with sensitization to the hapten diphenylcyclopropenone (DPC). These receptors all stem from a woman between 35 and 50 years old with alopecia areata. Some clones in this sample may be carry-over from other donors' samples.

The chain employs TRBV5-6 and TRBJ2-6; D is unclear. This CDR3 is built from 15 residues. V was trimmed by 1 base and J by 5 bases, leaving 10 bases between them. CDR1 is SGHDT, CDR2 YYEEEE, per germline. The CDR3 bases are TGTGCCAGCAGCTTGTCCGACCTCTGGGCCAACGTCCTGACTTTC. Residues: CASSLSDLWANVLTF.

The chain joins TRBV9 to TRBJ2-3, with 7 bases aligning to TRBD2. The CDR3 is 15 amino acids. CDR1 is SGDLS, CDR2 YYNGEE, per germline. Trimming took 2 bases from V and 0 from J; bases not matched to a gene: 3. CDR3 sequence (DNA): TGTGCCAGCAGCGTGGCTAGCGGCAGCACAGATACGCAGTATTTT. Its protein product is CASSVASGSTDTQYF.

This clonotype was picked up many times. The chain uses TRBV7-2 and TRBJ2-7; D gene ambiguous. This CDR3 comprises 11 residues. CDR1 is SGHTA, CDR2 FQGNSA, per germline. V lost 3 bases to trimming and J lost 2 bases, with 2 bases between them. The CDR3 coding sequence is TGTGCCAGCAGCTTCACCTACGAGCAGTACTTC. Translation: CASSFTYEQYF.

This clonotype was picked up a small number of times. The chain recombines TRBV7-7 with TRBJ2-3; the D is unclear. The V gene lost 5 bases and the J gene lost 7 bases, with 13 bases spanning the gap. Germline lookup yields CDR1 SSHAT and CDR2 FNYEAQ (reference sequence). This CDR3 has 13 residues. The DNA for the CDR3 is TGTGCCAGCAGCCGTGACTCGATGAATACGCAGTATTTT. Amino acids: CASSRDSMNTQYF.

V gene TRBV7-9 combines with J gene TRBJ1-4, with D possibly TRBD1 on 6 matching bases. Germline V gene lookup returns CDR1 SEHNR and CDR2 FQNEAQ (reference sequence). V lost 4 bases and J 6 bases, leaving 9 bases between the germline ends. The CDR3 is 13 residues long. The DNA of the CDR3 is TGTGCCAGCAGCTGGGGGGCTGATGAAAAACTGTTTTTT. This sequence encodes CASSWGADEKLFF.

This clonotype was picked up many times. This chain uses TRBV28 with TRBJ2-7, with 7 bases fitting TRBD2. V trimming: 5 bases; J trimming: 0 bases; junction bases outside the gene matches: 13. The CDR3 length is 17 residues. Germline CDR1 reads MDHEN; CDR2 reads SYDVKM. CDR3 residues: CASSRMGEGTNSYEQYF. CDR3 in DNA: TGTGCCAGCAGTCGGATGGGGGAGGGCACAAACTCCTACGAGCAGTACTTC.

In this sample, this clonotype turned up a few times. The gene calls are TRBV7-2 and TRBJ2-1; 12 bases line up with TRBD2. Germline V gene lookup returns CDR1 SGHTA and CDR2 FQGNSA. The J segment lost 4 bases and the V segment lost 3 bases, leaving 4 bases of the junction unmatched. CDR3 size: 16 residues. The CDR3 protein is CASSLLGLAGYNEQFF. DNA for the CDR3: TGTGCCAGCAGCTTGTTGGGACTAGCGGGTTACAATGAGCAGTTCTTC. Full variable domain (remainder filled in from reference TRBV7-2 and TRBJ2-1): GAGVSQSPSNKVTEKGKDVELRCDPISGHTALYWYRQSLGQGLEFLIYFQGNSAPDKSGLPSDRFSAERTGGSVSTLTIQRTQQEDSAVYLCASSLLGLAGYNEQFFGPGTRLTVL.

This chain connects TRBV5-1 to TRBJ2-7; 8 bases are shared with TRBD1. The CDR3 is 15 amino acids. Germline CDR1 reads SGHRS; CDR2 reads YFSETQ. The V and J ends lost 1 base and 0 bases, in that order; junction bases with no gene match: 3. The CDR3 bases are TGCGCCAGCAGCTTGCTGGGACAGGCCTCCTACGAGCAGTACTTC. This gives the protein CASSLLGQASYEQYF.

There are many counts of this clonotype. CDR3 nucleotide sequence: TGTGCCAGCAGGCCTTGGGAGACAGATACGCAGTATTTT. Translated, it gives CASRPWETDTQYF. The V and J genes are TRBV27 and TRBJ2-3; tentative D call: TRBD2 (5 bases). Germline values: CDR1 MNHEY, CDR2 SMNVEV (reference sequence). Deletions cut 6 bases from V and 3 bases from J, with 10 bases between. The CDR3 totals 13 residues.

CDR3 DNA: TGTGCCAGCTCACCGCCTACAAGTCTCAATCAGCCCCAGCATTTT. It encodes CASSPPTSLNQPQHF. The rearrangement links TRBV18 to TRBJ1-5, with D unclear. V shed 3 bases and J shed 3 bases, with 12 bases lying between them. Looked up from germline, CDR1 is KGHSH and CDR2 is LQKENI. The CDR3 spans 15 residues.

In its sample, this clonotype was seen a few times. The chain links TRBV5-4 to TRBJ1-2; D might be TRBD1 (5 bases). The V gene lost 1 base and the J gene lost 2 bases, with 6 bases spanning the gap. Germline loops: CDR1 SGHNT, CDR2 YYREEE (reference sequence). The CDR3 loop spans 13 amino acids. The DNA of the CDR3 is TGTGCCAGCAGCTTGTCAGGGAACTATGGCTACACCTTC. Translation: CASSLSGNYGYTF.

This clonotype has more than one count but fewer than ten. The chain has TRBV30 and TRBJ1-1; D is undetermined. This CDR3 has 14 amino acids. Germline CDR1 is GTSNPN and CDR2 is SVGIG (reference sequence). V was shortened by 1 base and J by 0 bases, with 9 bases between the two germline ends. The chain's CDR3 is CAWSAGAMNTEAFF. CDR3 nucleotides: TGTGCCTGGAGTGCAGGAGCCATGAACACTGAAGCTTTCTTT.

This chain connects TRBV9 to TRBJ1-3; D not resolved. CDR3 length: 16 amino acids. Trimming took off 4 bases at V and 0 bases at J, with 14 bases between the two ends. Germline V gives CDR1 SGDLS, CDR2 YYNGEE. In DNA, the CDR3 is TGTGCCAGCAGCTTGCGGACGGGGAGCTCTGGAAACACCATATATTTT. Its translation: CASSLRTGSSGNTIYF.

This clonotype was counted a few times. Its ends do not fully match the called genes, so a read error is possible. The rearrangement joins TRBV7-7 to TRBJ2-5, with 8 bases lining up with TRBD1. The CDR3 length is 13 residues. CDR1 is SSHAT, CDR2 FNYEAQ, per germline (reference sequence). CDR3 loop: CASSKDRGETQYF. The DNA for the CDR3 is TGTGCTAGCAGCAAAGACAGGGGAGAGACCCAGTACTTC.

The gene calls are TRBV4-1 and TRBJ2-2; the match to TRBD2 covers 8 bases. Looked up from germline, CDR1 is MGHRA and CDR2 is YSYEKL. Trimming at V came to 1 base and at J to 2 bases, leaving 6 bases not matched to a gene. This CDR3 comprises 17 residues. In DNA form, the CDR3 reads TGCGCCAGCAGCCAAGGACGCGGGGGGCTTAACACCGGGGAGCTGTTTTTT. Translating gives CASSQGRGGLNTGELFF.

This clonotype was observed a handful of times. V gene TRBV15 combines with J gene TRBJ2-2; D may correspond to TRBD1 or TRBD2 (5 bases each). V lost 5 bases, J lost 3 bases, and 13 bases lay in between. This CDR3 contains 15 residues. Germline CDR1 is LNHNV and CDR2 is YYDKDF (reference sequence). CDR3: CATSDWVGDTGELFF. CDR3 coding DNA: TGTGCCACCAGCGACTGGGTGGGGGACACCGGGGAGCTGTTTTTT.

This clonotype showed up many times. The V and J genes are TRBV29-1 and TRBJ2-2; 11 nucleotides match TRBD2. Germline CDR1 SQVTM, CDR2 ANQGSEA. V lost 4 bases to trimming and J lost 0 bases; unmatched junction nucleotides: 10. The CDR3 has 18 residues. CDR3 nucleotide sequence: TGCAGCGTTGCCGGGGGGACTAGCGGTTCCGCGAACACCGGGGAGCTGTTTTTT. It codes for CSVAGGTSGSANTGELFF.

The table lists this clonotype with many counts. The junction departs from the called germline gene at one end, perhaps through a read error. CDR3 sequence (DNA): TGTGCCAGTAATATAGGGGCGGGGCCCCAGCATTTT. Its protein product is CASNIGAGPQHF. This chain joins TRBV19 and TRBJ1-5; D might be TRBD1 (5 bases). Germline V gene lookup returns CDR1 LNHDA and CDR2 SQIVND (reference sequence). The CDR3 runs 12 residues. The complete variable domain, with remaining parts taken from reference TRBV19 and TRBJ1-5, reads DGGITQSPKYLFRKEGQNVTLSCEQNLNHDAMYWYRQDPGQGLRLIYYSQIVNDFQKGDIAEGYSVSREKKESFPLTVTSAQKNPTAFYLCASNIGAGPQHFGDGTRLSIL.

This clonotype has more than one count but fewer than ten. This chain uses TRBV5-1 with TRBJ1-2; D possibly corresponds to TRBD1 (6 bases). V lost 1 base, J lost 5 bases, and 12 bases lay in between. From germline, CDR1 is SGHRS and CDR2 YFSETQ. The CDR3 is 14 amino acids. The CDR3 sequence is CASSLLQGEYGYTF. As DNA, the CDR3 is TGCGCCAGCAGCTTGTTACAGGGCGAGTATGGCTACACCTTC.

This clonotype was detected a few times. The chain uses TRBV29-1 and TRBJ2-3, with D maybe TRBD2 (6 bases). Deletions cut 4 bases from V and 3 bases from J, with 8 bases between. The CDR3 runs to 12 residues. Germline CDR1 and CDR2: SQVTM and ANQGSEA. CDR3 in amino acids: CSVVRGTDTQYF. CDR3 sequence (DNA): TGCAGCGTTGTGCGGGGAACAGATACGCAGTATTTT.

Many counts were recorded for this clonotype. The CDR3 DNA reads TGTGCCAGCAGCTTCTTATTGGACACCGGGGAGCTGTTTTTT. Amino acid sequence: CASSFLLDTGELFF. J is TRBJ2-2 and V is TRBV12-3 or TRBV12-4; D is unresolved. The V gene lost 6 bases and the J gene lost 3 bases, with 11 bases spanning the gap. The CDR3 extends over 14 amino acids.

This clonotype was seen only a few times. The chain uses TRBV6-5 and TRBJ1-1; 7 bases align to TRBD1. Trimming cost V 7 bases and J 1 base; bases outside gene matches: 6. The CDR3 contains 14 residues. Germline lookup yields CDR1 MNHEY and CDR2 SVGAGI. CDR3 DNA sequence: TGTGCCAGCATCCGGGACAGTAAGAACACTGAAGCTTTCTTT. Its translation: CASIRDSKNTEAFF.

This clonotype was recorded many times. The CDR3 nucleotides read TGCAGTGCTAGAGATTCCGGACAGGGGGCATCTCAGCCCCAGCATTTT. Translation gives CSARDSGQGASQPQHF. The chain uses TRBV20-1 and TRBJ1-5; TRBD1 matches at 11 bases. This CDR3 comprises 16 residues. The junction had 7 bases not matched to a gene; V was cut back by 0 bases and J by 6 bases. Germline values: CDR1 DFQATT, CDR2 SNEGSKA (reference sequence).

This clonotype was found a few times. The gene calls are TRBV4-3 and TRBJ1-1; TRBD1 might be the D (6 bases). Germline V gene data show CDR1 as LGHNA and CDR2 as YSLEER. Trimming removed 1 base from V and 3 bases from J, with 9 bases in between. The CDR3 extends over 14 amino acids. CDR3 DNA: TGCGCCAGCAGCCAAGTTGCAGGGGACACTGAAGCTTTCTTT. As protein: CASSQVAGDTEAFF.

This clonotype is labeled as medium-sized. The CDR3 protein is CASSLGNNEQFF. The CDR3 coding sequence is TGTGCCAGCAGCTTGGGGAACAATGAGCAGTTCTTC. This chain connects TRBV7-9 to TRBJ2-1; D gene ambiguous. Germline loops: CDR1 SEHNR, CDR2 FQNEAQ (reference sequence). This CDR3 region has 12 residues. The ends were cut back, 3 bases at V and 5 bases at J, with 5 bases in the middle.

This chain joins TRBV4-1 and TRBJ2-1, with no clear D. Germline assignment: CDR1 MGHRA and CDR2 YSYEKL. Trimming took 1 base from V and 4 from J, leaving 14 bases between them. CDR3 length: 16 residues. CDR3 in DNA: TGCGCCAGCAGCCAAGGCCCTACTGTCTCTTACAATGAGCAGTTCTTC. It encodes CASSQGPTVSYNEQFF.

V is TRBV7-2 and J is TRBJ2-7; no reliable D call. Germline CDR1 SGHTA, CDR2 FQGNSA. With 4 bases removed from V and 4 bases from J, the gap between germline ends came to 17 bases. The CDR3 extends over 15 amino acids. The CDR3 DNA follows: TGTGCCAGCAGCTCCCTCAGTCCGTCCCCGTACGAGCAGTACTTC. Protein sequence: CASSSLSPSPYEQYF.

There are a few counts of this clonotype. The chain carries TRBV9 and TRBJ1-1, with TRBD1 identical over 7 bases. J was trimmed by 5 bases and V by 0 bases; bases with no gene match: 4. Germline values: CDR1 SGDLS, CDR2 YYNGEE. This CDR3 has 14 residues. CDR3 region: CASSVEGAGTEAFF. The CDR3 DNA follows: TGTGCCAGCAGCGTAGAGGGGGCAGGGACTGAAGCTTTCTTT. The full variable domain, completed using reference TRBV9 and TRBJ1-1, is DSGVTQTPKHLITATGQRVTLRCSPRSGDLSVYWYQQSLDQGLQFLIQYYNGEERAKGNILERFSAQQFPDLHSELNLSSLELGDSALYFCASSVEGAGTEAFFGQGTRLTVV.

The chain is built from TRBV25-1 and TRBJ2-2, with D hard to call. This CDR3 is built from 12 residues. From germline, CDR1 is MGHDK and CDR2 SYGVNS. The V end lost 7 bases, the J end lost 5 bases, and 8 bases lay between the germline ends. The DNA of the CDR3 is TGTGCCAGCAAACTCCCAACCGGGGAGCTGTTTTTT. This sequence encodes CASKLPTGELFF.

In this sample, this clonotype turned up many times. The chain uses TRBV6-5 and TRBJ2-3; D perhaps matches TRBD2 (5 bases). Trimming took 2 bases from V and 2 from J, leaving 14 bases between them. Germline V lookup: CDR1 MNHEY, CDR2 SVGAGI. The CDR3 consists of 16 residues. The CDR3 sequence is CASSYALWGATDTQYF. The CDR3 nucleotides are TGTGCCAGCAGTTACGCACTTTGGGGAGCCACAGATACGCAGTATTTT.

This clonotype was counted only a few times. The V gene is TRBV20-1, the J gene TRBJ2-2, with D perhaps given as TRBD1 or TRBD2 (5 bases each). This CDR3 contains 15 residues. Trimming shortened V by 3 bases and J by 4 bases, and 15 bases separated the two germline ends. CDR1 and CDR2 from the germline V gene are DFQATT and SNEGSKA (reference sequence). The CDR3: CSASKWGLGTGELFF. The CDR3 DNA is TGCAGTGCTAGCAAGTGGGGGTTAGGCACCGGGGAGCTGTTTTTT.

This chain connects TRBV5-1 to TRBJ1-4, with TRBD1 matching over 7 bases. Germline lookup yields CDR1 SGHRS and CDR2 YFSETQ. V was clipped by 4 bases and J by 3 bases; unmatched bases: 6. CDR3 length: 15 amino acids. CDR3 in amino acids: CASSGQGVANEKLFF. CDR3 bases: TGCGCCAGCAGCGGCCAGGGGGTGGCTAATGAAAAACTGTTTTTT.